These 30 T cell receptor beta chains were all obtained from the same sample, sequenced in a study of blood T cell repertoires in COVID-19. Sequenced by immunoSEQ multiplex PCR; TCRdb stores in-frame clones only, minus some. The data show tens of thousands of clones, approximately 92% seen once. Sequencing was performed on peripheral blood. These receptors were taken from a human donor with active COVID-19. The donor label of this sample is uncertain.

The CDR3 loop reads CASSSRTSGRALTDTQYF. CDR3 nucleotide sequence: TGTGCCAGCAGTTCTCGGACTAGCGGGAGGGCCCTCACAGATACGCAGTATTTT. The chain links TRBV6-2 or TRBV6-3 to TRBJ2-3; 15 bases fit TRBD2. CDR1 is MNHEY, CDR2 SVGEGT, per germline. Trimming cost V 4 bases and J 2 bases; bases outside gene matches: 7. This CDR3 has 18 residues.

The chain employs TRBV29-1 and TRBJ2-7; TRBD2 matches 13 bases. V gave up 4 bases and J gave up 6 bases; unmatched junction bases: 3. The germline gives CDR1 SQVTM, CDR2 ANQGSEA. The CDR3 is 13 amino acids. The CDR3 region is CSVGTSGRREQYF. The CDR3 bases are TGCAGCGTTGGGACTAGCGGGAGACGCGAGCAGTACTTC.

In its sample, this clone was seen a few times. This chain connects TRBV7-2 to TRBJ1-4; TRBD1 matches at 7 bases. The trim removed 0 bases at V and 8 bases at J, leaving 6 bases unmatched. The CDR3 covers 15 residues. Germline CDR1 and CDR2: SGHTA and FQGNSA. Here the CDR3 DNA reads TGTGCCAGCAGCTTAGCCTTAGGAGGGGGCGAAAAACTGTTTTTT. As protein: CASSLALGGGEKLFF.

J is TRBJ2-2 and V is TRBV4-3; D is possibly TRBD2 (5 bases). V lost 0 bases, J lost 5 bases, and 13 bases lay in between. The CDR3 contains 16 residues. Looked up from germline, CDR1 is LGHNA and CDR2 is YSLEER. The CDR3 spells CASSQDLAGMTGELFF. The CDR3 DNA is TGCGCCAGCAGCCAAGATCTAGCTGGGATGACCGGGGAGCTGTTTTTT.

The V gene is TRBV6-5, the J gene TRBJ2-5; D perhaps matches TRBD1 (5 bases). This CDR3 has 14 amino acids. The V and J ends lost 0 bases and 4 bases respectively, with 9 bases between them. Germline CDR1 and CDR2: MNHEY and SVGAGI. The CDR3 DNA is TGTGCCAGCAGTTACTCTTTCCAGGGAGAGACCCAGTACTTC. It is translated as CASSYSFQGETQYF.

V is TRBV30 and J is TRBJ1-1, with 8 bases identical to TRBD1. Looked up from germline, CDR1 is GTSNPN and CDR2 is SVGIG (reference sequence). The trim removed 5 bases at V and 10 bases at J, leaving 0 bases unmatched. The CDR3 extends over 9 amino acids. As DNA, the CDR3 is TGTGCCTGGGACAGGGGAGCTTTCTTT. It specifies CAWDRGAFF.

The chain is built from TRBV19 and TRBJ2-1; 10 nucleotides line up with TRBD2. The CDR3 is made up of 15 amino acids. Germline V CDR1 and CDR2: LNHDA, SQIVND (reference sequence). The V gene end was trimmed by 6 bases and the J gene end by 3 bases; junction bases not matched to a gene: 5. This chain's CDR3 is CASRSSGSIYNEQFF. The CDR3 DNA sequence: TGTGCCAGTAGATCTAGCGGGAGCATCTACAATGAGCAGTTCTTC.

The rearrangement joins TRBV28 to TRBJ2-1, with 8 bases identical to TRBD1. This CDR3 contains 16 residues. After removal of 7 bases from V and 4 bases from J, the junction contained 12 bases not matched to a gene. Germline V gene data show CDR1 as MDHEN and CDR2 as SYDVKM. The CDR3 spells CASTSRARGPYNEQFF. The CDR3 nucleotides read TGTGCCAGCACTTCCAGGGCCAGGGGGCCTTACAATGAGCAGTTCTTC.

For the CDR3, the DNA is TGTGCCACACAGGGGGCGGGGAACACCGGGGAGCTGTTTTTT. Its translation is CATQGAGNTGELFF. This chain joins TRBV24-1 and TRBJ2-2, with 9 bases that match TRBD1. Per germline, CDR1 KGHDR and CDR2 SFDVKD. The CDR3 totals 14 residues. The ends lost 10 bases at V and 1 base at J; junction bases unmatched: 3.

The CDR3 DNA reads TGTGCCAGCAGCTATCGAAGGTTGGGAGATGGCGAGCAGTACTTC. Protein product: CASSYRRLGDGEQYF. The V and J genes are TRBV7-2 and TRBJ2-7, with D maybe TRBD2 (5 bases). The germline V gene encodes CDR1 SGHTA and CDR2 FQGNSA. The CDR3 extends over 15 amino acids. The germline V and J ends were trimmed by 4 bases and 6 bases, with 19 bases remaining between them.

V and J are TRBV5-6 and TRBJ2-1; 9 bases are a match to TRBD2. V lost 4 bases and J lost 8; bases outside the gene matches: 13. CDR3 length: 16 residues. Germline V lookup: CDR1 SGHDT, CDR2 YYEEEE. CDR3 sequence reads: CASSEINSGRWDEQFF. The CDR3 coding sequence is TGTGCCAGCAGCGAAATTAATAGCGGGAGATGGGATGAGCAGTTCTTC.

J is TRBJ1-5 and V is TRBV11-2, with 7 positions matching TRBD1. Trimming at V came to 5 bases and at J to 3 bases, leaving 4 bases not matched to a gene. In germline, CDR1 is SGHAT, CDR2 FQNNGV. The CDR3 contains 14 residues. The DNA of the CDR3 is TGTGCCAGCAGCGGGGGACAGTTCAATCAGCCCCAGCATTTT. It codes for CASSGGQFNQPQHF.

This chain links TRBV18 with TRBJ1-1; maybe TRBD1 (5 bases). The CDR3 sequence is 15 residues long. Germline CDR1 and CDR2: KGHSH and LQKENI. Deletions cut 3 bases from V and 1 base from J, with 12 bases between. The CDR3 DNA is TGTGCCAGCTCACCGTGGGAAGGACAGAACACTGAAGCTTTCTTT. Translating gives CASSPWEGQNTEAFF.

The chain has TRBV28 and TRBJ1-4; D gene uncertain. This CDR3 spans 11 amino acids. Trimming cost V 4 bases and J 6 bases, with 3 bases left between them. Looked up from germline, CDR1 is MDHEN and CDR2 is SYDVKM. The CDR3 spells CASSSYEKLFF. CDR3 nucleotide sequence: TGTGCCAGCAGTTCCTATGAAAAACTGTTTTTT.

Here the CDR3 reads CASSWGQGASEKLFF. The CDR3 region has the DNA TGTGCCAGCAGCTGGGGACAGGGGGCGTCTGAAAAACTGTTTTTT. The rearrangement links TRBV5-6 to TRBJ1-4; 12 nucleotides match TRBD1. In germline, CDR1 is SGHDT, CDR2 YYEEEE. The V segment lost 3 bases and the J segment 7 bases; nucleotides outside the gene matches: 4. This CDR3 has 15 amino acids.

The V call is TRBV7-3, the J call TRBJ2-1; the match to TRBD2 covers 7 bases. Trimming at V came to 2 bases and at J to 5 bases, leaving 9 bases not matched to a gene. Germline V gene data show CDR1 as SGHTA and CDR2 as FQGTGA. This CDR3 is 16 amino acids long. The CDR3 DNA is TGTGCCAGCAGCTTATATCTGGCGGGAGATCACAATGAGCAGTTCTTC. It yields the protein CASSLYLAGDHNEQFF.

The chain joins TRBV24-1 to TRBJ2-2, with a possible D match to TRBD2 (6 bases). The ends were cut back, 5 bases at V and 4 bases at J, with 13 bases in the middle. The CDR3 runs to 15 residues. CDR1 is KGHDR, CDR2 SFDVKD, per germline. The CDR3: CATSGGGSGTGELFF. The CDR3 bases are TGTGCCACCAGTGGTGGGGGGTCCGGCACCGGGGAGCTGTTTTTT.

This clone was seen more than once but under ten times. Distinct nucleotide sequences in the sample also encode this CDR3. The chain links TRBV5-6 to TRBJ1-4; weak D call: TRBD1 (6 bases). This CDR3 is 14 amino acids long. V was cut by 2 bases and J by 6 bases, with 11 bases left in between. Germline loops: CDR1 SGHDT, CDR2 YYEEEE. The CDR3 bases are TGTGCCAGCAGCTTAGGCAGGGGATATGAAAAACTGTTTTTT. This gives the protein CASSLGRGYEKLFF.

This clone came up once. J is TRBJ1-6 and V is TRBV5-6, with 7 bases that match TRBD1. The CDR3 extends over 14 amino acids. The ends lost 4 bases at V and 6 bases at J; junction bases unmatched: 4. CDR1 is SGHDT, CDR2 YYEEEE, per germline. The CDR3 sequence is CASSPTGLNSPLHF. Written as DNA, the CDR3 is TGTGCCAGCAGCCCGACAGGGCTTAATTCACCCCTCCACTTT.

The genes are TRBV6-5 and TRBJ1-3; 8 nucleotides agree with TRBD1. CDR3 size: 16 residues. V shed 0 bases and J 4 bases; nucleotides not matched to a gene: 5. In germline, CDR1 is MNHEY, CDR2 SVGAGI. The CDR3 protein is CASSYSIGQGGNTIYF. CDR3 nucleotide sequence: TGTGCCAGCAGTTACTCGATAGGACAGGGAGGAAACACCATATATTTT.

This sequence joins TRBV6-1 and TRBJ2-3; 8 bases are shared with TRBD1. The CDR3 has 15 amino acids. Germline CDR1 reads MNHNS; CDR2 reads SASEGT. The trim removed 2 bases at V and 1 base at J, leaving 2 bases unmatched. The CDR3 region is CASSEPGQGTDTQYF. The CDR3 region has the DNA TGTGCCAGCAGTGAACCGGGACAGGGCACAGATACGCAGTATTTT.

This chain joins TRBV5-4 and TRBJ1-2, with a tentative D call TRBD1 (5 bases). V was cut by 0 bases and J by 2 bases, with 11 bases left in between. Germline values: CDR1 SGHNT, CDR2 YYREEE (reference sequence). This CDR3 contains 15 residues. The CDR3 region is CASSLARDGNYGYTF. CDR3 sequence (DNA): TGTGCCAGCAGCTTGGCGCGGGACGGAAACTATGGCTACACCTTC.

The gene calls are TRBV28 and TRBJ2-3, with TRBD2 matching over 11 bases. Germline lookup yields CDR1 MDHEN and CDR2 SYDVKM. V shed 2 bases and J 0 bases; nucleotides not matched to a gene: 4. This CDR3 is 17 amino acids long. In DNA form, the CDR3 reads TGTGCCAGCAGTTTAAGGGGACTAGCGGAAAGCACAGATACGCAGTATTTT. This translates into CASSLRGLAESTDTQYF.

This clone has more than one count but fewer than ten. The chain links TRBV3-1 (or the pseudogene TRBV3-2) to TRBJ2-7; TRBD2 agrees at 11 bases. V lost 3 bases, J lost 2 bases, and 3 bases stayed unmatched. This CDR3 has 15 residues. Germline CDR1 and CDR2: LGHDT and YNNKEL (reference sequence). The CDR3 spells CASSQTSGKAYEQYF. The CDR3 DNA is TGTGCCAGCAGCCAGACTAGCGGGAAAGCCTACGAGCAGTACTTC.

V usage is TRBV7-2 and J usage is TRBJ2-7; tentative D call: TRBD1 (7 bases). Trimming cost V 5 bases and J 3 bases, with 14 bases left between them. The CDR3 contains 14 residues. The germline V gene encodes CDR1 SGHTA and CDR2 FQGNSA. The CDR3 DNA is TGTGCCAGCAGCCCCGGGGGACAGCTCTACGAGCAGTACTTC. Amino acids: CASSPGGQLYEQYF.

CDR3 residues: CASSRSGGSGANVLTF. For the CDR3, the DNA is TGTGCCAGCAGTAGGTCAGGGGGCTCTGGGGCCAACGTCCTGACTTTC. The chain has TRBV28 and TRBJ2-6, with 7 nucleotides matching TRBD1. CDR3 size: 16 residues. Germline CDR1 MDHEN, CDR2 SYDVKM. The V and J ends lost 5 bases and 0 bases, in that order; junction bases with no gene match: 4.

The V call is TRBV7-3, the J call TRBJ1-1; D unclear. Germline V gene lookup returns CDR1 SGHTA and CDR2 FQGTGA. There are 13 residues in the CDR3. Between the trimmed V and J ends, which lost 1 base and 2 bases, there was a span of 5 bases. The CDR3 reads CASSLSVNTEAFF. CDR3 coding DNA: TGTGCCAGCAGCTTAAGCGTTAACACTGAAGCTTTCTTT.

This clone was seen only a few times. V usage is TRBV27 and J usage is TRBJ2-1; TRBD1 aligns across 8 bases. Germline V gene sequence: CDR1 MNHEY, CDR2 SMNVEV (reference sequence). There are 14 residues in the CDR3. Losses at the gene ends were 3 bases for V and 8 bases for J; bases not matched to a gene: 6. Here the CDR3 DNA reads TGTGCCAGCAGTTTTAGGGACAGGTCAGATGAGCAGTTCTTC. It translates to CASSFRDRSDEQFF.

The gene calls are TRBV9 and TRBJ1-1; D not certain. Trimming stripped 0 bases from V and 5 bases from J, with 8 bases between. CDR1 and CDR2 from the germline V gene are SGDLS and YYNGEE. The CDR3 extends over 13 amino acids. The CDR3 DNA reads TGTGCCAGCAGCGTAGATTTCAGGACTGAAGCTTTCTTT. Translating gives CASSVDFRTEAFF.

The CDR3 region has the DNA TGTGCCAGCAGATGGACAGGGCCGGCTTCACCCCTCCACTTT. This gives the protein CASRWTGPASPLHF. The rearrangement links TRBV25-1 to TRBJ1-6, with 8 positions matching TRBD1. This CDR3 spans 14 amino acids. The V segment lost 6 bases and the J segment 9 bases; nucleotides outside the gene matches: 7. From germline, CDR1 is MGHDK and CDR2 SYGVNS.